This TCR beta chain was sequenced during a study of T-cell reconstitution after alpha-beta-depleted transplantation in children. A note on this clonotype: Its antigen is not identified.

V was cut by 0 bases and J by 2 bases, with 17 bases left in between. Germline V gives CDR1 LGHNA, CDR2 YSLEER. The CDR3 length is 19 residues. Library preparation (for TCRbeta) was performed with unique molecular identifiers. TCRdb used MiXCR to reprocess the PCR reads, holding one entry per CDR3 protein. Of approximately 210,000 distinct CDR3 sequences in the sample, more than 15% were seen once. Findings and limits, study-wide: The origin of alpha-beta T cells about two months after transplant was reportedly several hundred expanded graft clones.

V usage is TRBV4-3 and J usage is TRBJ2-6; maybe TRBD2 (7 bases). The receptor was derived from a male patient between 2 and 9 years old who had a stem cell transplant for acute lymphoblastic leukemia, so the T cells may come from the graft donor. Material: PBMCs, mostly from graft donor cells, obtained 360 days after TCRalphabeta/CD19-depleted stem cell transplant. CDR3 residues: CASSQEFAGALTGANVLTF. The CDR3 nucleotides read TGCGCCAGCAGCCAAGAATTCGCGGGGGCGCTCACTGGGGCCAACGTCCTGACTTTC.